This T cell receptor beta chain was sequenced in a study of T cell responses to AZD1222 COVID-19 vaccine. Study results and caveats: Nearly half of spike-specific TCRs reportedly target unmutated variant regions.

About this clone itself: As yet, its antigen is unknown.

Whether given at about 4 or about 12 weeks, second doses were pooled. Sequencing used immunoSEQ multiplex PCR; TCRdb keeps in-frame clones, though not all of them. The sample includes about 200,000 clones, around 93% seen only once; the top ten take roughly 1%. This CDR3 region has 12 residues. Trimming left V 4 bases short and J 4 bases short, with 11 bases between. CDR1 and CDR2 from the germline V gene are SQVTM and ANQGSEA. Source: peripheral blood, taken 28 days after the second AZD1222 dose. The V call is TRBV29-1, the J call TRBJ2-7; tentative D call: TRBD1 (7 bases). The origin of this receptor is an adult who received the AZD1222 COVID-19 vaccine. In nucleotides, the CDR3 is TGCAGCGTTGCCCAGGGGGGTTACGAGCAGTACTTC. This gives the protein CSVAQGGYEQYF.